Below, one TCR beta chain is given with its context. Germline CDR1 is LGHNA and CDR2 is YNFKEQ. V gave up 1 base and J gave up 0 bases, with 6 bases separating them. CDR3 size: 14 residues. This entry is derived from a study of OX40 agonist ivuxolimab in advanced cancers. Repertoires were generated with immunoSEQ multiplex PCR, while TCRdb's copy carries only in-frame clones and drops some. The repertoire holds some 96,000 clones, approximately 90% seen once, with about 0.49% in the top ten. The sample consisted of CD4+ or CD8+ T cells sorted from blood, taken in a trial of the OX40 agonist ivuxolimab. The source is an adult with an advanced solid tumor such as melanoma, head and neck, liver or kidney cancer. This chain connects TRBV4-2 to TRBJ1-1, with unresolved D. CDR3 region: CASSQGGLNTEAFF. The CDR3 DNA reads TGTGCCAGCAGCCAAGGGGGTCTGAACACTGAAGCTTTCTTT.